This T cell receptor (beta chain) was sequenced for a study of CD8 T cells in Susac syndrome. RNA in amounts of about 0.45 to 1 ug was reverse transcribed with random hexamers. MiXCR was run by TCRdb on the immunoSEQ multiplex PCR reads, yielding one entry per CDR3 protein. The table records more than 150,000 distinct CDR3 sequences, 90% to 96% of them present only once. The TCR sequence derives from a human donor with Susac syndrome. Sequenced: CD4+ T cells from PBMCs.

CDR3 sequence: CASSFVWGETQYF. In nucleotides, the CDR3 is TGTGCCAGCAGCTTTGTCTGGGGAGAGACCCAGTACTTC. V usage is TRBV5-6 and J usage is TRBJ2-5; D uncertain. CDR3 length: 13 amino acids. V was trimmed by 2 bases and J by 4 bases, leaving 9 bases between them. Per the germline V gene, CDR1 is SGHDT and CDR2 is YYEEEE.